Here is one TCR beta chain with its context. This specimen comes from a study of blood T cell repertoires in COVID-19. About the study: Whether acute or convalescent, the COVID-19 samples came from the United States, Italy and Spain.

The assay was immunoSEQ multiplex PCR, and TCRdb's table has in-frame clones only and misses some. The sample holds roughly 18,000 clones, approximately 91% seen once. The CDR3 sequence is 15 residues long. Germline lookup yields CDR1 SGHAT and CDR2 FQNNGV. The V segment lost 6 bases and the J segment 8 bases; nucleotides outside the gene matches: 13. The chain has TRBV11-2 and TRBJ2-7; 10 bases map to TRBD1. The source of this sequence is a human donor in a cohort sampled during active COVID-19. Specimen: peripheral blood. CDR3 amino acids: CASSSRQGATMKQYF. As DNA, the CDR3 is TGTGCCAGCAGTTCCAGACAGGGGGCAACTATGAAGCAGTACTTC.